These 3 T cell receptor beta chains were all obtained from the same sample, sequenced in a study of blood T cell repertoires in COVID-19. Sequenced by immunoSEQ multiplex PCR; TCRdb stores in-frame clones only, minus some. The sample holds tens of thousands of clones; roughly 84% are singletons and the top ten take 11% to 15%. Sequencing used peripheral blood. Every receptor here comes from a human donor in a cohort sampled during active COVID-19.

The rearrangement uses TRBV3-1 (or the pseudogene TRBV3-2) and TRBJ2-7, with D possibly being TRBD2 (7 bases). The CDR3 length is 13 residues. Germline CDR1 is LGHDT and CDR2 is YNNKEL (reference sequence). Trimming cost V 8 bases and J 3 bases, with 14 bases left between them. In DNA form, the CDR3 reads TGTGCCAGCCGGGGGGCAGCGGTCTACGAGCAGTACTTC. Translated, it gives CASRGAAVYEQYF.

V gene TRBV5-6 combines with J gene TRBJ2-3, with D uncertain. V was cut by 3 bases and J by 2 bases, with 4 bases left in between. The germline CDR1 and CDR2 sequences are SGHDT and YYEEEE. There are 12 residues in the CDR3. In DNA, the CDR3 is TGTGCCAGCAGCTCCATCACAGATACGCAGTATTTT. It is translated as CASSSITDTQYF.

This sequence joins TRBV1 and TRBJ2-1; the tabulated D call, TRBD2, remains unverified against the DNA. TRBV1 has pseudogene status. This CDR3 spans 16 amino acids. CDR3 in amino acids: CTSSRLAGAKYNEQFF. The CDR3 DNA is TGCACCAGCAGCAGACTAGCGGGGGCCAAATACAATGAGCAGTTCTTC.